The TCR beta chain described here comes from a study of a mutant IDH1 vaccine in newly diagnosed glioma. Whole-study context: Treated patients had a mean age of around 39 years and a sex split that was roughly 62% male and 37.5% female. Beforehand, treatment had been radiotherapy, temozolomide, or both; the majority received both.

Clones were read by immunoSEQ multiplex PCR, and TCRdb kept only the in-frame ones, dropping some. Here the sample spans 73,000 or so clones, approximately 84% being singletons. The germline V and J ends were trimmed by 4 bases and 5 bases, with 17 bases remaining between them. Germline CDR1 SGDLS, CDR2 YYNGEE. The CDR3 contains 15 residues. Stated time point: week 35, safety follow-up. In the vaccine, a single dose held 300 ug of the mutant IDH1 20-mer peptide, along with topical imiquimod. New IDH1-mutant, ATRX-lost WHO grade 3 or 4 astrocytomas occurred in donors. Turning to this clone: Its antigen is unidentified.

The genes are TRBV9 and TRBJ2-3, with a tentative D call TRBD2 (7 bases). The TCR was taken from a man between 18 and 35 years old with glioma. Material: PBMCs, obtained from a glioma patient whose treatment included an IDH1 peptide vaccine. In nucleotides, the CDR3 is TGTGCCAGCAGCAAAGGGGGGGGGCTAAGAGATACGCAGTATTTT. Protein sequence: CASSKGGGLRDTQYF.